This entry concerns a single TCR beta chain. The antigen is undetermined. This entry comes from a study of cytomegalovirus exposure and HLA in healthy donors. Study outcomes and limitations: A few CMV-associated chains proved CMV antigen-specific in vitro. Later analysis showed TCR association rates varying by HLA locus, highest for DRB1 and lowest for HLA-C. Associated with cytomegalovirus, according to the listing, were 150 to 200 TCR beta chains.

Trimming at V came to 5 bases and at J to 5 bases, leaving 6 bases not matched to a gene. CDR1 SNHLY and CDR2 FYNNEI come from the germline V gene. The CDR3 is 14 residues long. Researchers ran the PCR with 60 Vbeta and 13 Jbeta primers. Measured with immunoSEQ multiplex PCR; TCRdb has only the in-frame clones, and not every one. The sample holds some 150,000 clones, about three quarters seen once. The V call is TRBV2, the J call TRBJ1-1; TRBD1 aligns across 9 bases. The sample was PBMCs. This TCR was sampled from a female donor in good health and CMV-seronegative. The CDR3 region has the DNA TGTGCCAGCAGTTCGGACAGGGGTCTGACTGAAGCTTTCTTT. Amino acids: CASSSDRGLTEAFF.